Sequencing of this T cell receptor (beta chain) was carried out in a study of cytomegalovirus exposure and HLA in healthy donors (dated 2017 in TCRdb). Regarding the complete study: In an earlier analysis of under 600 of the donors, 250 to 300 Gb of sequence data and approximately 120 million unique TCR beta sequences from roughly 190 million T cells were reported. About 280 gigabases of sequencing data and tens of millions of unique TCR sequences were included in an early release covering roughly 600 HLA-typed donors. Of the roughly 390 genotyped donors, 75% to 85% were placed in the genetic ancestry cluster associated with self-reported Caucasian donors. The study aimed to test whether signatures of past pathogen exposure could be identified by cataloging public T cell receptors. The study profiled the T cell repertoires of some 610 subjects by immunosequencing and related them to cytomegalovirus serostatus. Besides the first cohort of around 700 subjects, a separate validation cohort made up of about 120 different subjects was used. The study combined high-throughput TCR immunosequencing, statistical association of individual TCRs with disease status, and machine learning to predict cytomegalovirus infection status. A later analysis re-examined previously published TCR beta repertoires from roughly 650 donors and added high-resolution HLA genotyping to investigate patterns of TCR occurrence. Rather than drawing on any new phenotypic data, the later analysis identified candidate immune exposures from TCR beta sequences and the way those sequences occurred across donors. To decide whether each TCR beta V gene segment behaved as functional or pseudogenic, an earlier analysis of some 580 of the donors relied on high-throughput TCR beta sequencing. Donor age, sex, ethnicity and CMV serostatus were compiled together with the repertoire data. A later genetic analysis took genome-wide SNP genotypes for about 65% of the 666 donors and used that subset as a discovery cohort. Every repertoire in the discovery cohort had been generated on one and the same sequencing platform. Both class I and class II loci were covered by HLA typing, at four-digit resolution. The number of donors typed differed by locus, with about 629-640 for A, B, C, DRB1 and DQB1, around 500 for DQA1, 600 to 610 for DPA1, and under 490 for DPB1. Four or five DR-DQ haplotypes were handled as single units for association and clustering because linkage in the cohort was strong. On average, about 200,000 unique TCR beta nucleotide sequences were sequenced per donor among 350 to 400 genotyped donors of the cohort, with roughly 20% of those sequences being non-productive.

Summary of the overall study and its limitations: A later analysis found that TCR association rates varied across HLA loci, with DRB1 alleles showing the most associated TCRs and HLA-C alleles the fewest. When HLA alleles, especially DR and DQ, strongly co-occurred, TCR associations were difficult to assign to individual alleles. Because the 87-base-pair reads could not distinguish some IMGT-functional V segments, including TRBV6-2 and TRBV6-3, those segments were excluded. Because HLA typing was unavailable for some donors at each locus, only the typed subset was used in association tests. In a later analysis, HLA-associated TCR beta chains showed more clonal expansion and lower generation probabilities than non-associated chains that were equally common. Across donors, most TCR sequences were observed very rarely, whereas some public TCRs were present in many individuals. In a later analysis, several top co-occurrence clusters were reported to appear linked to parvovirus B19, influenza, CMV and Epstein-Barr virus. Over 15 rarely observed V segments, including chromosome 9 orphons, were excluded from the earlier analysis of several hundred of the donors because counts were too low. The cohort was sequenced for TCR beta chains only, and without alpha or paired-chain data the features that could be detected were limited. Correlated functional status among segregating V segments might reflect linkage disequilibrium, but an unknown experimental factor could not be ruled out. According to a later analysis, most CMV-associated TCR beta chains appeared to be HLA-restricted, and the HLA associations seemed to be driven largely by CMV exposure. A cluster of highly shared sequence variants was judged likely to represent a technical artifact of the sequencing pipeline. In both the original and validation cohorts, the classifier was reported to diagnose cytomegalovirus status with high specificity and sensitivity. In a later genetic analysis, a missense DCLRE1C variant was associated with V-gene and J-gene trimming of TCR beta chains, and the association was replicated in an independent cohort. The presence/absence analyses assumed that sequencing depth was roughly uniform across donors, and that assumption may not be true. The authors suggested that the approach could potentially be extended to other disease states and immunological phenotypes. A later analysis associated 15,000 to 20,000 TCR beta sequences with specific HLA alleles at a false discovery rate of 0.05. In an earlier analysis of about 600 of the donors, most TCR beta V segments appeared in productive rearrangements about 90% or about 30% of the time, broadly matching IMGT annotations. The study listed approximately 160 TCR beta chains as associated with cytomegalovirus. Immune exposure information for the cohort was limited to CMV serostatus. A further reported finding was that TCR beta sequences accurately predicted the HLA-A and HLA-B alleles for most subjects in the first cohort. In vitro tests confirmed that a few of the cytomegalovirus-associated TCR beta chains recognize cytomegalovirus antigens. According to a later genetic analysis, donors in an Asian-associated ancestry cluster had fewer N-insertions in productive TCRs than the approximately 630-donor mean.

Concerning this clone itself: Its antigen remains undetermined. No much larger clone is present one base from it, and per-base qualities are unavailable.

The method was the immunoSEQ multiplex PCR assay. For the multiplex PCR, a mixture combining 60 forward primers for TCR Vbeta segments and 13 reverse primers for TCR Jbeta segments was used. Amplification of the CDR3 region of rearranged TCR beta genes was performed with a multiplex PCR assay on genomic DNA. The amplified TCR beta libraries were sequenced on the Illumina HiSeq System as 87-base-pair reads. In the authors' own workflow: A later analysis counted about 80 million unique TCR beta chains across the 666 repertoires, and around 12 million of these chains were shared by at least two donors. Raw reads were error-corrected and collapsed into unique sequences with a nearest-neighbor algorithm that merged closely related sequences to remove PCR and sequencing errors. CDR3 sequences were aligned to IMGT reference sequences to assign V, D and J gene segments. Each retained sequence needed at least a six-nucleotide match to both a V gene segment and a J gene segment. A rearrangement was called productive if the CDR3 had no stop codons and remained in frame with V and J, and every other rearrangement was called non-productive. CDR3 was defined according to IMGT convention as the region running from the second conserved V-encoded cysteine to the conserved J-encoded phenylalanine. In an earlier analysis of 587 of the donors, sequences lacking an unambiguous match to a single V gene segment were excluded. An earlier analysis of approximately 590 of the donors classified V segments as functional when productive rearrangements were above 56.7% and as segregating when the standard deviation between donors was above 5%. A statistical classification framework was built to diagnose cytomegalovirus status from the catalog of TCR beta chain sequences. V and J gene assignment, in a later analysis, came from comparing TCR nucleotide sequences with IMGT/GENE-DB human TR gene sequences. A later analysis assigned CDR3 sequences and most-parsimonious VDJ recombination scenarios with the TCRdist pipeline. In a later analysis, each TCR beta chain was defined by its CDR3 amino acid sequence together with its V-gene family, and reads lacking a unique V-gene family were excluded. To address suspected cross-contamination and a sequencing artifact, a later analysis removed some 620 highly shared, low-generation-probability nucleotide sequences. In a later analysis, a clonal expansion index was calculated for each public chain from normalized within-repertoire ranks of inferred template counts. In a later analysis, generation probabilities were computed with a VDJ recombination model fitted to out-of-frame rearrangements, and the resulting probabilities were checked against IGoR. In a later analysis, TCR-TCR, TCR-HLA and TCR-CMV co-occurrence was scored with hypergeometric tests, and a repertoire-size bias correction was applied to TCR pairs. To estimate false discovery rates, a later analysis permuted the HLA or CMV assignments 20 times. In a later analysis, co-occurring TCRs were grouped using DBSCAN, and TCRdist sequence similarity was added for clustering within HLA-allele-positive subsets. For co-occurrence clustering, repertoires with fewer than 30,000 or more than 120,000 public chains were excluded, along with about five repertoires with anomalous nucleotide sharing. The table was pulled from immuneACCESS by TCRdb, which kept in-frame rearrangements only. Such tables lose some clones; where checked, under half of the loss comes from unresolved V genes, and the rest has no known cause. V and J calls and clone size are those listed in that table; D and trimming were worked out from the DNA. This sample gives fewer than 200,000 clones in total; 80% to 90% of them show up just once. Clones ranked in the top ten supply 1.2% of the sample.

V drops 1 base and J drops 5 bases, leaving 9 bases in between. The CDR3, cysteine through phenylalanine, is 14 amino acids long. Only the CDR3 portion is preserved as DNA: 42 bases, with reading frame beginning at the first base. From the germline V gene, CDR1 is SGHAT and CDR2 is FQNNGV. The cohort comprised approximately 700 healthy bone marrow donors. At the time of sampling, every cohort member was nominally healthy, though immune exposures that went unrecorded were likely present. The donor was CMV seropositive and belonged to the group of a few hundred seropositive cohort members. A peripheral blood sample was provided by each donor, and peripheral blood mononuclear cells were used for TCR beta sequencing. Genomic DNA extraction from the blood cell samples was performed with the Qiagen DNeasy Blood Extraction Kit.

The origin of this receptor is a girl aged 2 to 9 in good health and CMV-seropositive. The V and J segments used are TRBV11-2 and TRBJ1-5; possibly the D gene is TRBD1, per 5 matching bases. Specimen: PBMCs. Here the CDR3 is given as CASSLGVGDQPQHF. The nucleotide sequence is given as TGTGCCAGCAGCTTAGGAGTAGGGGATCAGCCCCAGCATTTT.